Given below is one T cell receptor (beta chain) in context. The entry originates in a study of blood T cell repertoires in COVID-19. V lost 3 bases, J lost 8 bases, and 10 bases lay in between. CDR1 and CDR2 from the germline V gene are ENHRY and SYGVKD. CDR3 length equals 12 residues. Data came from immunoSEQ multiplex PCR; TCRdb stores just in-frame clones and leaves some out. The table lists roughly 230,000 clones, roughly 83% of them singletons. This chain links TRBV10-3 with TRBJ1-2, with D unclear. The sequenced sample was peripheral blood. This clonotype originated in a woman aged 45-60 years with acute or convalescent COVID-19. CDR3 nucleotide sequence: TGTGCCATCAGTGAACCGAGGGAAGGCTACACCTTC. This gives the protein CAISEPREGYTF.